The rows below give T cell receptor beta chains drawn from one sample of a study of human T cells and chemical hapten exposure. MiXCR, applied by TCRdb to the RACE reads, yields one record per CDR3 protein. The table records some 46,000 distinct CDR3 sequences, 4.3% of them present only once. Sequenced material: whole blood. The receptors were sampled from a female donor in good health. Some clones in this sample may be carry-over from other donors' samples. CDR3s include the opening cysteine and the closing phenylalanine or tryptophan. Fields, in order: clone size, J gene, D gene, V gene, CDR3 protein, CDR3 DNA. The D gene is left open where the match is weak. Expanded clones are given a class, and other clones once, few, many or no size at all.

>many|TRBJ2-3|TRBD2|TRBV15
CATSRLAENTDTQYF
TGTGCCACCAGCAGACTAGCGGAAAACACAGATACGCAGTATTTT
>-|TRBJ2-5|-|TRBV28
CASSWGMVAPRTQETQYF
TGTGCCAGCAGTTGGGGGATGGTGGCCCCCAGGACACAAGAGACCCAGTACTTC
>many|TRBJ2-7|-|TRBV7-2
CASSQAGEQYF
TGTGCCAGCAGCCAGGCGGGGGAGCAGTACTTC
>many|TRBJ1-2|-|TRBV7-9
CASSLSPDYGYTF
TGTGCCAGCAGCTTAAGTCCTGACTATGGCTACACCTTC
>many|TRBJ2-3|TRBD2|TRBV6-1
CASSEAAGGADTQYF
TGTGCCAGCAGTGAAGCGGCGGGGGGAGCAGATACGCAGTATTTT
>many|TRBJ1-2|-|TRBV7-8
CASSFNTGESNYGYTF
TGTGCCAGCAGCTTCAATACGGGGGAGTCTAACTATGGCTACACCTTC
>many|TRBJ2-7|TRBD1|TRBV29-1
CSVPGQGAYEQYF
TGCAGCGTTCCGGGACAGGGGGCTTACGAGCAGTACTTC
>-|TRBJ1-4|-|TRBV5-1
CASSQEAGPNEKLFF
TGCGCCAGCAGCCAAGAGGCGGGGCCGAATGAAAAACTGTTTTTT
>many|TRBJ2-3|TRBD2|TRBV10-3
CAIKASGTPDTQYF
TGTGCCATCAAAGCTAGCGGGACCCCAGATACGCAGTATTTT
>few|TRBJ2-5|TRBD2|TRBV30
CGLAGGPQETQYF
TGTGGACTAGCGGGGGGTCCGCAAGAGACCCAGTACTTC
>many|TRBJ1-1|-|TRBV12-3/TRBV12-4
CASSVRTGNTEAFF
TGTGCCAGCAGTGTCCGTACAGGAAACACTGAAGCTTTCTTT
>many|TRBJ2-6|-|TRBV12-3/TRBV12-4
CASSWGQGSSF
-
>many|TRBJ2-3|-|TRBV10-3
CAISESVSGSPTDTQYF
TGTGCCATCAGTGAGTCTGTGTCGGGGAGCCCCACAGATACGCAGTATTTT
>many|TRBJ2-7|-|TRBV12-3/TRBV12-4
CASSVGHGAYEQYF
TGTGCCAGCAGCGTCGGACACGGTGCCTACGAGCAGTACTTC
>many|TRBJ1-5|-|TRBV5-5
CASSPGVPGNQPQHF
TGTGCCAGCAGCCCAGGGGTCCCCGGCAATCAGCCCCAGCATTTT
>-|TRBJ1-1|-|TRBV9
CASSPLGEAFF
TGTGCCAGCAGCCCCCTTGGAGAAGCTTTCTTT
>many|TRBJ2-7|-|TRBV5-8
CASSLGGAQYF
TGTGCCAGCAGCTTGGGGGGCGCTCAGTACTTC
>many|TRBJ2-3|TRBD2|TRBV7-8
CASSSTSGGTDTQYF
TGTGCCAGCAGCTCTACTAGCGGGGGCACAGATACGCAGTATTTT
>many|TRBJ1-1|-|TRBV7-2
CASSLKGDTEAFF
TGTGCCAGCAGCTTGAAGGGGGACACTGAAGCTTTCTTT
>many|TRBJ1-1|-|TRBV6-2/TRBV6-3
CASSYYKNTEAFF
TGTGCCAGCAGTTATTACAAAAACACTGAAGCTTTCTTT
>many|TRBJ2-1|-|TRBV6-5
CASMRGGDEQFF
TGTGCCAGCATGAGGGGGGGGGATGAGCAGTTCTTC
>many|TRBJ2-7|-|TRBV2
CASASRNPYEQYF
TGTGCCAGCGCCAGCAGGAACCCCTACGAGCAGTACTTC
>many|TRBJ1-5|-|TRBV20-1
CSASPGVNNQPQHF
TGCAGTGCTTCCCCCGGGGTTAATAATCAGCCCCAGCATTTT
>-|TRBJ2-7|-|TRBV29-1
CSVVQGYEQYF
TGCAGCGTGGTACAGGGCTACGAGCAGTACTTC
>many|TRBJ1-2|-|TRBV10-3
CAIRTGTRPFYGYTF
TGTGCCATCAGAACCGGGACAAGGCCTTTCTATGGCTACACCTTC
>many|TRBJ1-1|-|TRBV18
CASSPPAGVHTEAFF
TGTGCCAGCTCACCACCTGCAGGGGTGCACACTGAAGCTTTCTTT
>many|TRBJ1-2|-|TRBV5-5
CASSLWADYGYTF
TGTGCCAGCAGTCTTTGGGCCGACTATGGCTACACCTTC
>many|TRBJ1-5|TRBD1|TRBV7-9
CASSLGQGVGQPQHF
TGTGCCAGCAGCTTAGGGCAGGGGGTAGGCCAGCCCCAGCATTTT
>many|TRBJ1-2|-|TRBV5-6
CASSLRYGGAAANYGYTF
TGTGCCAGCAGCCTTCGCTATGGGGGCGCGGCGGCGAACTATGGCTACACCTTC
>many|TRBJ1-2|-|TRBV6-5
CATGPTGRGYGYTF
TGTGCCACTGGGCCTACAGGAAGAGGGTATGGCTACACCTTC
>many|TRBJ2-3|TRBD1|TRBV20-1
CSAGGQGSITDTQYF
TGCAGTGCCGGGGGACAGGGGAGTATAACAGATACGCAGTATTTT
>many|TRBJ1-2|-|TRBV7-2
CASSLASGRSYGYTF
TGTGCCAGCAGCTTAGCGAGCGGACGTTCCTATGGCTACACCTTC
>-|TRBJ1-2|-|TRBV20-1
CSARTGTYGDTF
TGCAGTGCTAGGACGGGGACCTATGGCGACACCTTC
>many|TRBJ1-1|-|TRBV29-1
CSVEHKPLNTEAFF
TGCAGCGTTGAACACAAGCCACTGAACACTGAAGCTTTCTTT
>many|TRBJ2-7|-|TRBV5-5
CASSLVPGTYEQYF
TGTGCCAGCAGCTTGGTTCCGGGGACCTACGAGCAGTACTTC
>few|TRBJ2-3|-|TRBV23-1
CASITGLADTQYF
TGCGCCAGCATAACAGGGTTAGCAGATACGCAGTATTTT
>many|TRBJ2-1|TRBD2|TRBV6-2/TRBV6-3
CASGRGGLFSNEQFF
TGTGCCAGCGGACGGGGGGGCCTATTCAGCAATGAGCAGTTCTTC
>many|TRBJ1-1|-|TRBV7-8
CASSLKISTEAFF
TGTGCCAGCAGCTTAAAGATTAGCACTGAAGCTTTCTTT
>many|TRBJ1-4|-|TRBV4-3
CASSQDATAATNEKLFF
TGCGCCAGCAGCCAAGACGCCACGGCTGCAACTAATGAAAAACTGTTTTTT
>many|TRBJ1-3|-|TRBV11-2
CASSLGRENGNTIYF
TGTGCCAGCAGCTTAGGCAGAGAGAACGGAAACACCATATATTTT
>few|TRBJ2-1|TRBD2|TRBV20-1
CSAREGSSGAGNEQFF
TGCAGTGCTAGGGAGGGGAGTAGCGGGGCGGGGAATGAGCAGTTCTTC
>many|TRBJ1-1|TRBD1|TRBV20-1
CSARQTGYGTEAFF
TGCAGTGCTAGACAGACAGGGTACGGCACTGAAGCTTTCTTT
>many|TRBJ1-2|-|TRBV6-2/TRBV6-3
CASSSRGWGPRGSSYTF
TGTGCCAGCAGTTCAAGGGGGTGGGGACCTCGCGGTTCGAGCTACACCTTC
>-|TRBJ1-6|-|TRBV13
CASSSQGIEGPYNSPLHF
TGTGCCAGCAGCTCCCAAGGGATTGAAGGACCCTATAATTCACCCCTCCACTTT
>many|TRBJ1-1|TRBD1|TRBV9
CASSVAPGGHEAFF
TGTGCCAGCAGCGTAGCTCCAGGGGGCCATGAAGCTTTCTTT
>many|TRBJ1-2|TRBD1|TRBV20-1
CSARGTGQGYTF
TGCAGTGCTAGAGGGACAGGCCAGGGCTACACCTTC
>many|TRBJ2-1|TRBD2|TRBV9
CASSVGLAGAPPYNEQFF
TGTGCCAGCAGCGTAGGTCTAGCGGGGGCCCCTCCCTACAATGAGCAGTTCTTC
>many|TRBJ2-3|-|TRBV7-2
CASSLLADTQYF
TGTGCCAGCAGCTTACTTGCAGATACGCAGTATTTT
>many|TRBJ2-1|TRBD1|TRBV7-3
CASSLRGDRGRSNEQFF
TGTGCCAGCAGCTTAAGAGGGGACAGGGGTAGGTCCAATGAGCAGTTCTTC
>many|TRBJ1-2|-|TRBV7-3
CASSLMSGDGYTF
TGTGCCAGCAGCTTAATGTCAGGGGATGGCTACACCTTC